What follows are 31 T cell receptor beta chains derived from one specimen sequenced in a study of human T cells and chemical hapten exposure (dated by TCRdb to about 2021). Library preparation used 5' RACE. TCRdb lists the instrument as Illumina MiSeq. Using fastp trimming at Q25 and MiXCR clonotype assembly, TCRdb reanalyzed the public sequencing data and kept in-frame beta chains. Each CDR3 protein gets just one entry, which takes the most common genes and DNA from the rows behind it. For this sample the table gives 81,000 or so distinct CDR3 sequences, of which 7.7% were detected only once. The ten most abundant clones make up 2% to 2.5% of the sample. Total RNA was extracted from unfractionated whole blood that had been collected in Tempus Blood RNA tubes. Every receptor here comes from a male donor in good health.

The table lists this clonotype with a few counts. V and J are TRBV6-2 or TRBV6-3 and TRBJ2-1; TRBD1 matches at 11 bases. V was clipped by 0 bases and J by 3 bases; unmatched bases: 10. Germline assignment: CDR1 MNHEY and CDR2 SVGEGT. This CDR3 spans 19 amino acids. CDR3 in amino acids: CASSYSIYRGQGDYNEQFF. Written as DNA, the CDR3 is TGTGCCAGCAGTTACTCGATCTATCGGGGACAGGGGGACTACAATGAGCAGTTCTTC.

This clonotype was detected only a few times. The chain links TRBV2 to TRBJ2-1; no firm D call. The germline V gene encodes CDR1 SNHLY and CDR2 FYNNEI. V was trimmed by 3 bases and J by 6 bases, leaving 6 bases between them. The CDR3 loop spans 12 amino acids. The CDR3 bases are TGTGCCAGCAGTGACCCAAGCAATGAGCAGTTCTTC. It translates to CASSDPSNEQFF.

This clonotype showed up many times. The chain uses TRBV28 and TRBJ2-1; D uncertain. Trimming cost V 8 bases and J 0 bases, with 14 bases left between them. This CDR3 contains 15 residues. The germline CDR1 and CDR2 sequences are MDHEN and SYDVKM. This chain's CDR3 is CASRPDRSSYNEQFF. The CDR3 region has the DNA TGTGCCAGCCGACCGGACCGGAGCTCCTACAATGAGCAGTTCTTC. Supplemented by reference TRBV28 and TRBJ2-1, the full variable domain reads DVKVTQSSRYLVKRTGEKVFLECVQDMDHENMFWYRQDPGLGLRLIYFSYDVKMKEKGDIPEGYSVSREKKERFSLILESASTNQTSMYLCASRPDRSSYNEQFFGPGTRLTVL.

In its sample, this clonotype was seen many times. The chain employs TRBV20-1 and TRBJ1-5, with D maybe TRBD1 (5 bases). This CDR3 is built from 14 residues. Germline values: CDR1 DFQATT, CDR2 SNEGSKA (reference sequence). V was pared by 5 bases and J by 6 bases, with 17 bases between. The CDR3 bases are TGCAGTGCTCACCCAAAATGGGGCGGTCAGCCCCAGCATTTT. Amino acid sequence: CSAHPKWGGQPQHF.

A note on this clonotype: A clone one base away is much larger, so this may be a read error. The chain joins TRBV20-1 to TRBJ1-1; D is perhaps TRBD1 (6 bases). CDR3 length: 16 amino acids. CDR1 is DFQATT and CDR2 is SNEGSKA in the germline V gene (reference sequence). The CDR3 coding sequence is TGCAGTGCTAGACCGTTGCTAGGACAGTTGAACACTGAAGCTTCCTTT. Encoded protein: CSARPLLGQLNTEASF.

This clonotype was counted a few times. This sequence joins TRBV11-2 and TRBJ1-5; TRBD1 matches 7 bases. The germline gives CDR1 SGHAT, CDR2 FQNNGV. The CDR3 is 15 residues long. V was pared by 0 bases and J by 3 bases, with 2 bases of the junction left unmatched. The CDR3 sequence is CASSLEQGPNQPQHF. The CDR3 region has the DNA TGTGCCAGCAGCTTAGAACAGGGGCCCAATCAGCCCCAGCATTTT.

The table lists this clonotype with many counts. The genes are TRBV5-4 and TRBJ2-3; D is unclear. The CDR3 covers 14 residues. Germline values: CDR1 SGHNT, CDR2 YYREEE (reference sequence). The germline V and J ends were trimmed by 4 bases and 6 bases, with 15 bases remaining between them. The CDR3 DNA follows: TGTGCCAGCAGCCCCGGGTCCTGGATGGATACGCAGTATTTT. Translation gives CASSPGSWMDTQYF.

The chain employs TRBV29-1 and TRBJ2-2; D gene uncertain. From germline, CDR1 is SQVTM and CDR2 ANQGSEA. The CDR3 sequence is 14 residues long. Trimming stripped 4 bases from V and 0 bases from J, with 9 bases between. The CDR3: CSVVLLANTGELFF. CDR3 bases: TGCAGCGTTGTTTTGCTCGCGAACACCGGGGAGCTGTTTTTT.

V gene TRBV27 combines with J gene TRBJ1-5; the D gene is possibly TRBD1 (5 bases). The CDR3 consists of 12 residues. Germline V lookup: CDR1 MNHEY, CDR2 SMNVEV (reference sequence). The ends were cut back, 6 bases at V and 3 bases at J, with 6 bases in the middle. The CDR3 loop is CASRQANQPQHF. The CDR3 bases are TGTGCCAGCAGACAGGCCAATCAGCCCCAGCATTTT.

The chain carries TRBV11-3 and TRBJ2-1; weak D call: TRBD1 (6 bases). Trimming took off 0 bases at V and 5 bases at J, with 23 bases between the two ends. Germline CDR1 SGHNT, CDR2 YENEEA. This CDR3 region has 19 residues. In nucleotides, the CDR3 is TGTGCCAGCAGCTTAGATAGGGGGTTCGCAACGGCTGAGGACAATGAGCAGTTCTTC. It encodes CASSLDRGFATAEDNEQFF.

This clonotype turned up a few times. This chain connects TRBV7-6 to TRBJ2-5; D possibly corresponds to TRBD1 (5 bases). The CDR3 sequence is 15 residues long. In germline, CDR1 is SGHVS, CDR2 FNYEAQ. Trimming removed 5 bases at V and 5 bases at J, with 18 bases between. In DNA form, the CDR3 reads TGTGCCAGCAGCCCCGCCCAGGGTGCCGGGGAGACCCAGTACTTC. Its translation is CASSPAQGAGETQYF.

The chain links TRBV6-1 to TRBJ1-5; D remains ambiguous. V was pared by 7 bases and J by 1 base, with 8 bases between. The CDR3 totals 13 residues. Germline V lookup: CDR1 MNHNS, CDR2 SASEGT. The CDR3 sequence: CASTQRSNQPQHF. In DNA, the CDR3 is TGTGCCAGCACACAGAGGAGCAATCAGCCCCAGCATTTT.

This clonotype was seen at least ten times. This chain links TRBV20-1 with TRBJ1-1; 11 positions agree with TRBD1. Losses at the gene ends were 6 bases for V and 6 bases for J; bases not matched to a gene: 12. The CDR3 has 15 residues. Looked up from germline, CDR1 is DFQATT and CDR2 is SNEGSKA (reference sequence). CDR3 sequence reads: CSAINPGTGGSEAFF. The CDR3 nucleotides read TGCAGTGCGATAAACCCCGGGACAGGGGGTTCTGAAGCTTTCTTT.

V gene TRBV6-2 or TRBV6-3 combines with J gene TRBJ1-5, with 7 positions matching TRBD1. Germline V CDR1 and CDR2: MNHEY, SVGEGT. CDR3 length: 14 residues. Unmatched junction bases numbered 2, after V lost 5 bases and J lost 1 base. The CDR3 DNA follows: TGTGCCAGCAGTCCGGACAGGAGCAATCAGCCCCAGCATTTT. This codes for CASSPDRSNQPQHF.

The chain uses TRBV29-1 and TRBJ2-1; weak D call: TRBD2 (6 bases). The length of the CDR3 is 16 residues. V lost 0 bases and J lost 2, with 14 bases in between. Germline CDR1 is SQVTM and CDR2 is ANQGSEA. In DNA, the CDR3 is TGCAGCGTTGAAGATGGGGGGAGGTCGACCTACAATGAGCAGTTCTTC. Encoded protein: CSVEDGGRSTYNEQFF.

This clonotype has ten or more counts. The chain recombines TRBV7-2 with TRBJ1-4, with a possible D match to TRBD1 (5 bases). V was shortened by 2 bases and J by 0 bases, with 13 bases between the two germline ends. The CDR3 has 17 amino acids. Germline V gene lookup returns CDR1 SGHTA and CDR2 FQGNSA. CDR3 DNA sequence: TGTGCCAGCAGCTTAAATAGGCAGACAGCAACTAATGAAAAACTGTTTTTT. Translation: CASSLNRQTATNEKLFF.

The chain employs TRBV5-1 and TRBJ2-5; no definite D call. Trimming took off 4 bases at V and 2 bases at J, with 15 bases between the two ends. CDR1 SGHRS and CDR2 YFSETQ come from the germline V gene. The CDR3 has 15 residues. The DNA for the CDR3 is TGCGCCAGCAGCCCGATTGGGTTGATTCAAGAGACCCAGTACTTC. It codes for CASSPIGLIQETQYF.

This clonotype was seen at least ten times. The rearrangement uses TRBV6-1 and TRBJ2-1; 9 bases are shared with TRBD2. The CDR3 contains 15 residues. Unmatched junction bases numbered 6, after V lost 1 base and J lost 8 bases. Per the germline V gene, CDR1 is MNHNS and CDR2 is SASEGT. CDR3 region: CASSEGVSGSYEQFF. The CDR3 nucleotides read TGTGCCAGCAGTGAAGGGGTTAGCGGGAGTTATGAGCAGTTCTTC.

The chain has TRBV12-3 or TRBV12-4 and TRBJ2-3, with D perhaps given as TRBD1 or TRBD2 (6 bases each). V dropped 7 bases and J dropped 2 bases, with 19 bases sitting between them. The CDR3 consists of 16 residues. The CDR3 coding sequence is TGTGCCAGCACATGGGGGCTAGCGTCATACACAGATACGCAGTATTTT. Translating gives CASTWGLASYTDTQYF.

This clonotype was counted between two and nine times. The rearrangement joins TRBV6-1 to TRBJ2-2; TRBD2 matches 10 bases. Germline V CDR1 and CDR2: MNHNS, SASEGT. CDR3 length: 16 amino acids. The V segment lost 6 bases and the J segment 1 base; nucleotides outside the gene matches: 5. This chain's CDR3 is CASRSRLAGNTGELFF. The CDR3 DNA follows: TGTGCCAGCAGGTCCAGACTAGCGGGGAACACCGGGGAGCTGTTTTTT.

This clonotype has just a few counts. The chain combines TRBV20-1 with TRBJ1-6; D call uncertain. There are 16 residues in the CDR3. V lost 5 bases and J 7 bases, leaving 21 bases between the germline ends. Per the germline V gene, CDR1 is DFQATT and CDR2 is SNEGSKA (reference sequence). The CDR3 nucleotides are TGCAGTGCTTCAGGAGCCCGAGGAGACCGGAATTCACCCCTCCACTTT. Translated: CSASGARGDRNSPLHF.

Only a few counts were recorded for this clonotype. This chain joins TRBV12-3 or TRBV12-4 and TRBJ2-1; D is perhaps TRBD1 or TRBD2 (7 bases each). The CDR3 totals 17 residues. Trimming cost V 5 bases and J 3 bases, with 20 bases left between them. Here the CDR3 reads CASSLERDRGLYNEQFF. The CDR3 DNA reads as TGTGCCAGCAGTCTTGAGCGGGATAGGGGGCTCTACAATGAGCAGTTCTTC.

The chain combines TRBV10-3 with TRBJ1-1; D may be TRBD1 (5 bases). Trimming left V 2 bases short and J 0 bases short, with 7 bases between. Germline V CDR1 and CDR2: ENHRY, SYGVKD. This CDR3 region has 14 residues. The CDR3 is CAISEGTMNTEAFF. The CDR3 DNA reads as TGTGCCATCAGTGAGGGGACTATGAACACTGAAGCTTTCTTT.

This clonotype showed up many times. At one boundary the junction diverges from the germline segment, which might be a read error. The rearrangement joins TRBV12-3 or TRBV12-4 to TRBJ2-3; 9 bases match TRBD2. The CDR3 runs 16 residues. The CDR3 is CASNLRLAGRTDTQYF. CDR3 nucleotide sequence: TGTGCCAGCAATTTACGCCTAGCGGGACGCACAGATACGCAGTATTTT.

This clonotype has just a few counts. The chain combines TRBV6-2 or TRBV6-3 with TRBJ2-1, with D possibly being TRBD1 (6 bases). The germline V gene has CDR1 MNHEY and CDR2 SVGEGT. V lost 5 bases and J lost 3, with 14 bases in between. This CDR3 region has 15 residues. The CDR3 DNA follows: TGTGCCAGCAGTGAACAGGGCCGTATCTACAATGAGCAGTTCTTC. It is translated as CASSEQGRIYNEQFF.

There are many counts of this clonotype. This chain uses TRBV6-4 with TRBJ2-1; TRBD2 aligns across 9 bases. The V and J ends lost 5 bases and 8 bases, in that order; junction bases with no gene match: 7. The CDR3 spans 14 residues. The germline CDR1 and CDR2 sequences are MRHNA and SNTAGT. Here the CDR3 reads CASSLLAGEHEQFF. The CDR3 DNA follows: TGTGCCAGCAGTCTATTAGCGGGGGAGCATGAGCAGTTCTTC.

Many counts were recorded for this clonotype. The chain joins TRBV12-3 or TRBV12-4 to TRBJ1-5; D ambiguous. CDR3 size: 15 residues. The germline V and J ends were trimmed by 7 bases and 5 bases, with 18 bases remaining between them. The CDR3: CASTPAGRVDQPQHF. CDR3 nucleotide sequence: TGTGCCAGCACCCCCGCGGGTAGGGTCGATCAGCCCCAGCATTTT.

The chain links TRBV12-3 or TRBV12-4 to TRBJ1-2; 9 nucleotides align to TRBD1. The J segment lost 7 bases and the V segment lost 1 base, leaving 7 bases of the junction unmatched. This CDR3 is built from 15 residues. The CDR3 DNA is TGTGCCAGCAGTTTAGTGGGACAGGGCAGTGGTGGCTACACCTTC. Translation gives CASSLVGQGSGGYTF.

This clonotype was seen repeatedly, ten times or more. V gene TRBV20-1 combines with J gene TRBJ1-6, with 11 bases lining up with TRBD1. The germline V gene has CDR1 DFQATT and CDR2 SNEGSKA (reference sequence). V dropped 7 bases and J dropped 9; count of bases not matched to a gene: 5. The CDR3 has 13 residues. In nucleotides, the CDR3 is TGCAGTGTTACCGGGACAGGGGGTTCACCCCTCCACTTT. Its protein product is CSVTGTGGSPLHF.

This clonotype has ten or more counts. This CDR3 reads CASSLGPGRAQHF. The CDR3, as DNA: TGTGCCAGCAGCTTGGGCCCGGGAAGGGCCCAGCATTTT. The chain recombines TRBV7-9 with TRBJ1-5; no definite D call. CDR3 length equals 13 residues. Germline V lookup: CDR1 SEHNR, CDR2 FQNEAQ (reference sequence). Trimming took off 3 bases at V and 11 bases at J, with 14 bases between the two ends.

This clonotype showed up many times. One end of the junction does not line up with germline, which may come from a read error. The chain couples TRBV2 to TRBJ2-1, with 7 bases lining up with TRBD1. Germline CDR1 is SNHLY and CDR2 is FYNNEI. This CDR3 contains 15 residues. The CDR3 spells CASGEQGKAGNEQFF. For the CDR3, the DNA is TGTGCCAGCGGTGAACAGGGGAAGGCTGGCAATGAGCAGTTCTTC.